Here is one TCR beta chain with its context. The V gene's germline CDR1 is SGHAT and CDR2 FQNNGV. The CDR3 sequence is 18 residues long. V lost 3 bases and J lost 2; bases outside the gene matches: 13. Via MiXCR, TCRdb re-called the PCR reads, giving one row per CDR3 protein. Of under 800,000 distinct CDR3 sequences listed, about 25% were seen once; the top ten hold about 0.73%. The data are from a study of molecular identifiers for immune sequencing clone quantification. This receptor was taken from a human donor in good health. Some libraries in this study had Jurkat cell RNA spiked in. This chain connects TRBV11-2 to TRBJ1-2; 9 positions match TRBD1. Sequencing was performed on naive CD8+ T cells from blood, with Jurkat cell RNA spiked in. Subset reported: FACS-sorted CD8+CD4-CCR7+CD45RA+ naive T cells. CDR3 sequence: CASSLSRDRDRENYGYTF. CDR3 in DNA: TGTGCCAGCAGCTTGTCGCGGGACCGGGACAGGGAGAACTATGGCTACACCTTC.